This T cell receptor (beta chain) was documented in a study of T cells in Graves' hyperthyroidism and ophthalmopathy. Study summary: Upon initial diagnosis and before any treatment, peripheral blood was collected.

Diagnosing involved the use of clinical symptoms, serum thyroxine and TRAb, thyroid ultrasound and orbital computed tomography. In the case of this clonotype: Antigen unknown.

The study's findings and limits: Blood shared most expanded thyroid clonotypes above 0.001. In validation, the model predicted ophthalmopathy. These predictions came a median about 6.5 months before onset.

The germline gives CDR1 SNHLY, CDR2 FYNNEI. V lost 3 bases and J lost 5, with 13 bases in between. The CDR3 covers 14 residues. RNA transcripts provided the source from which TCR beta CDR3 regions were amplified. A set of HTBI primers served as the primers for a first-round RT-PCR of the TCR CDR3. TCRdb independently ran MiXCR on the multiplex PCR reads; one entry per CDR3 protein. The sample has around 700,000 distinct CDR3 sequences, around 20% seen once. The receptor comes from a woman aged 50 to 60 with Graves' hyperthyroidism that later progressed to Graves' ophthalmopathy. The sequenced sample consisted of blood. The chain couples TRBV2 to TRBJ2-5; no clear D. Here the CDR3 reads CASSEPGPGETQYF. The CDR3 nucleotides read TGTGCCAGCAGTGAGCCAGGACCTGGGGAGACCCAGTACTTC.